This TCR beta chain was found in a study of PD-1 blockade in classical Hodgkin lymphoma. Patients all relapsed after autologous stem cell transplantation, and there was variation in brentuximab vedotin exposure. This clone showed up just once. No antigen is known for it. This table comes from immunoSEQ multiplex PCR, and its TCRdb copy is limited to in-frame clones, with some not included. The data contain roughly 140,000 clones, 78% of them singletons. Trimming shortened V by 0 bases and J by 0 bases, and 8 bases separated the two germline ends. The CDR3 extends over 15 amino acids. Germline-derived CDR1 and CDR2 are SGHRS and YFSETQ. Notes on the study in general: By C4D1, CD4+ diversity increased significantly, especially in complete responders.

The sample was peripheral blood mononuclear cells (PBMCs), taken before the second cycle of nivolumab. The V gene is TRBV5-1, the J gene TRBJ2-3; D not certain. This TCR was recovered from a human donor with classical Hodgkin lymphoma. The CDR3 reads CASSLEDLSTDTQYF. The CDR3 DNA reads TGCGCCAGCAGCTTGGAAGATCTGAGCACAGATACGCAGTATTTT.